One sample yielded the 31 T cell receptor beta chains listed below, sequenced in a study of blood T cell repertoires in COVID-19. TCRdb's copy holds only in-frame clones and misses some; the assay was immunoSEQ multiplex PCR. This sample has around 62,000 clones, with approximately 88% found just once. Sequenced: peripheral blood. Receptor source: a woman aged 60-70 years with COVID-19, enrolled during active disease.

This sequence joins TRBV2 and TRBJ1-4, with unresolved D. The CDR3 contains 15 residues. V lost 4 bases to trimming and J lost 0 bases, with 9 bases between them. Germline V gives CDR1 SNHLY, CDR2 FYNNEI. This CDR3 reads CASSVELATNEKLFF. The CDR3 DNA reads TGTGCCAGCAGTGTGGAGCTGGCAACTAATGAAAAACTGTTTTTT.

J is TRBJ2-1 and V is TRBV11-3; TRBD2 aligns across 9 bases. The V gene end was trimmed by 9 bases and the J gene end by 0 bases; junction bases not matched to a gene: 6. Per germline, CDR1 SGHNT and CDR2 YENEEA. CDR3 length: 15 residues. The CDR3 loop reads CASERGVSSYNEQFF. The CDR3, as DNA: TGTGCCAGTGAGCGGGGGGTAAGCTCCTACAATGAGCAGTTCTTC.

This sequence joins TRBV7-9 and TRBJ2-7; possible D gene TRBD2, 6 bases. V was clipped by 8 bases and J by 6 bases, with 20 bases between them. Germline V gene data show CDR1 as SEHNR and CDR2 as FQNEAQ (reference sequence). This CDR3 is built from 14 residues. CDR3 residues: CASGRDSGRVEQYF. The DNA of the CDR3 is TGTGCCAGCGGTCGGGACTCCGGGCGGGTCGAGCAGTACTTC.

The rearrangement uses TRBV5-6 and TRBJ2-3; the match to TRBD1 covers 8 bases. V lost 5 bases to trimming and J lost 6 bases; unmatched junction nucleotides: 2. From germline, CDR1 is SGHDT and CDR2 YYEEEE. The CDR3 consists of 12 residues. As DNA, the CDR3 is TGTGCCAGCAGGGCAGGGGGCGATACGCAGTATTTT. Translating it yields CASRAGGDTQYF.

V and J are TRBV6-2 or TRBV6-3 and TRBJ2-7; 8 positions agree with TRBD2. Germline CDR1 and CDR2: MNHEY and SVGEGT. The V gene end was trimmed by 2 bases and the J gene end by 3 bases; junction bases not matched to a gene: 12. This CDR3 is built from 17 residues. The DNA of the CDR3 is TGTGCCAGCAGTTACAAAGCGGGAGACCGAAACCGCTACGAGCAGTACTTC. It yields the protein CASSYKAGDRNRYEQYF.

This clone appeared a single time. V and J are TRBV3-1 (or the pseudogene TRBV3-2) and TRBJ1-3; D is unresolved. The germline V and J ends were trimmed by 0 bases and 0 bases, with 6 bases remaining between them. The CDR3 covers 15 residues. Germline CDR1 is LGHDT and CDR2 is YNNKEL (reference sequence). The CDR3 DNA reads TGTGCCAGCAGCCAAGACCTCTTCTCTGGAAACACCATATATTTT. This codes for CASSQDLFSGNTIYF.

This chain links TRBV6-5 with TRBJ2-5, with 8 positions matching TRBD1. The CDR3 is made up of 15 amino acids. Germline CDR1 reads MNHEY; CDR2 reads SVGAGI. The V and J ends lost 5 bases and 2 bases, in that order; junction bases with no gene match: 7. CDR3 sequence: CASSQGAGTQETQYF. The CDR3 DNA reads TGTGCCAGCAGTCAGGGGGCTGGTACTCAAGAGACCCAGTACTTC.

This chain uses TRBV6-2 or TRBV6-3 with TRBJ2-5; TRBD2 aligns across 10 bases. Germline CDR1 reads MNHEY; CDR2 reads SVGEGT. The CDR3 consists of 18 residues. The junction had 12 bases not matched to a gene; V was cut back by 0 bases and J by 5 bases. CDR3 in amino acids: CASSYSRSGGAARETQYF. CDR3 DNA: TGTGCCAGCAGTTACTCGAGAAGCGGGGGGGCCGCCAGGGAGACCCAGTACTTC.

The V and J genes are TRBV6-5 and TRBJ2-7; TRBD2 matches at 10 bases. The CDR3 spans 15 residues. V shed 10 bases and J 5 bases; nucleotides not matched to a gene: 14. CDR1 and CDR2 (germline): MNHEY, SVGAGI. The CDR3 bases are TGTGCCATTCAACACGGGACTAGCGCTAACAACGAGCAGTACTTC. Amino acid sequence: CAIQHGTSANNEQYF.

The J gene is TRBJ2-1, the V gene TRBV11-2; the D is unclear. CDR1 is SGHAT, CDR2 FQNNGV, per germline. The CDR3 sequence is 16 residues long. The ends were cut back, 4 bases at V and 0 bases at J, with 13 bases in the middle. CDR3 residues: CASSSPLTSSYNEQFF. The CDR3 DNA reads as TGTGCCAGCAGCTCTCCTCTGACTTCCTCCTACAATGAGCAGTTCTTC.

V usage is TRBV11-3 and J usage is TRBJ2-1; D not certain. The CDR3 is 14 residues long. Trimming stripped 4 bases from V and 0 bases from J, with 7 bases between. Germline CDR1 is SGHNT and CDR2 is YENEEA. The CDR3 spells CASSSRSSYNEQFF. CDR3 coding DNA: TGTGCCAGCAGCTCGAGGAGCTCCTACAATGAGCAGTTCTTC. Full variable domain (rest looked up from reference TRBV11-3 and TRBJ2-1): EAGVVQSPRYKIIEKKQPVAFWCNPISGHNTLYWYLQNLGQGPELLIRYENEEAVDDSQLPKDRFSAERLKGVDSTLKIQPAELGDSAVYLCASSSRSSYNEQFFGPGTRLTVL.

This clone was counted a single time. Here the CDR3 reads CASAPPGRNTQYF. CDR3 DNA sequence: TGTGCCAGCGCCCCGCCAGGCCGAAATACGCAGTATTTT. This chain uses TRBV11-3 with TRBJ2-3; no definite D call. With 8 bases removed from V and 7 bases from J, the gap between germline ends came to 16 bases. Germline values: CDR1 SGHNT, CDR2 YENEEA. The CDR3 runs 13 residues.

Only one count was recorded for this clone. The V call is TRBV28, the J call TRBJ2-1; 11 positions match TRBD2. The CDR3 runs 15 residues. In germline, CDR1 is MDHEN, CDR2 SYDVKM. Trimming cost V 6 bases and J 7 bases; bases outside gene matches: 8. CDR3 amino acids: CASRGPLAGVNEQFF. Here the CDR3 DNA reads TGTGCCAGCAGGGGACCACTAGCGGGAGTAAATGAGCAGTTCTTC.

This clone was detected a few times. The chain recombines TRBV6-2 or TRBV6-3 with TRBJ1-5; D remains ambiguous. Germline V gene sequence: CDR1 MNHEY, CDR2 SVGEGT. The CDR3 spans 18 residues. V was cut by 0 bases and J by 9 bases, with 24 bases left in between. The CDR3 sequence is CASSYSEPKRAGLRPQHF. The CDR3 DNA reads TGTGCCAGCAGTTACTCGGAACCGAAGAGGGCCGGACTGCGGCCCCAGCATTTT.

The rearrangement joins TRBV19 to TRBJ1-2, with 8 bases lining up with TRBD1. The CDR3 sequence is 15 residues long. The junction had 4 bases not matched to a gene; V was cut back by 4 bases and J by 0 bases. Germline V gene sequence: CDR1 LNHDA, CDR2 SQIVND (reference sequence). The CDR3 loop is CASSTTGGPNYGYTF. The CDR3 DNA reads as TGTGCCAGTAGTACAACAGGGGGGCCTAACTATGGCTACACCTTC. Variable domain in full (rest from reference TRBV19 and TRBJ1-2): DGGITQSPKYLFRKEGQNVTLSCEQNLNHDAMYWYRQDPGQGLRLIYYSQIVNDFQKGDIAEGYSVSREKKESFPLTVTSAQKNPTAFYLCASSTTGGPNYGYTFGSGTRLTVV.

The chain employs TRBV7-9 and TRBJ1-2; the match to TRBD1 covers 7 bases. Germline-derived CDR1 and CDR2 are SEHNR and FQNEAQ (reference sequence). Germline trimming cut 3 bases from V and 7 bases from J; bases unmatched to any gene: 8. CDR3 length equals 14 residues. The CDR3 nucleotides read TGTGCCAGCAGCTTGGAACAGGGGTCCGCTGGCTACACCTTC. Translation: CASSLEQGSAGYTF.

The CDR3 spells CASSFVLTYEQYF. The CDR3, as DNA: TGTGCCAGCAGTTTTGTCCTTACCTACGAGCAGTACTTC. V and J are TRBV28 and TRBJ2-7; D is undetermined. The ends were cut back, 3 bases at V and 2 bases at J, with 8 bases in the middle. Germline CDR1 MDHEN, CDR2 SYDVKM. This CDR3 has 13 residues. The full variable domain, its missing parts supplied by reference TRBV28 and TRBJ2-7, is DVKVTQSSRYLVKRTGEKVFLECVQDMDHENMFWYRQDPGLGLRLIYFSYDVKMKEKGDIPEGYSVSREKKERFSLILESASTNQTSMYLCASSFVLTYEQYFGPGTRLTVT.

The chain joins TRBV5-1 to TRBJ2-2, with 9 nucleotides matching TRBD1. There are 14 residues in the CDR3. J lost 1 base, V lost 7 bases, and 2 bases had no gene match. Germline-derived CDR1 and CDR2 are SGHRS and YFSETQ. In DNA, the CDR3 is TGCGCCAGCCACAGGGGGCAGAACACCGGGGAGCTGTTTTTT. Translated: CASHRGQNTGELFF.

The V call is TRBV11-3, the J call TRBJ1-1; no reliable D call. Between the trimmed V and J ends, which lost 1 base and 10 bases, there was a span of 16 bases. Germline CDR1 and CDR2: SGHNT and YENEEA. This CDR3 has 14 residues. The CDR3 reads CASSLGQVPMGAFF. In nucleotides, the CDR3 is TGTGCCAGCAGCTTAGGGCAGGTTCCAATGGGAGCTTTCTTT. Full variable domain (remainder filled in from reference TRBV11-3 and TRBJ1-1): EAGVVQSPRYKIIEKKQPVAFWCNPISGHNTLYWYLQNLGQGPELLIRYENEEAVDDSQLPKDRFSAERLKGVDSTLKIQPAELGDSAVYLCASSLGQVPMGAFFGQGTRLTVV.

V and J are TRBV25-1 and TRBJ1-1; 10 bases are a match to TRBD1. Germline V gene data show CDR1 as MGHDK and CDR2 as SYGVNS. This CDR3 contains 14 residues. After removal of 8 bases from V and 1 base from J, the junction contained 4 bases not matched to a gene. Here the CDR3 DNA reads TGTGCCAGCCATAGGACAGGGGGGAACACTGAAGCTTTCTTT. Protein product: CASHRTGGNTEAFF. The entire variable domain, with the rest obtained from reference TRBV25-1 and TRBJ1-1, is as follows: EADIYQTPRYLVIGTGKKITLECSQTMGHDKMYWYQQDPGMELHLIHYSYGVNSTEKGDLSSESTVSRIRTEHFPLTLESARPSHTSQYLCASHRTGGNTEAFFGQGTRLTVV.

The rearrangement joins TRBV5-4 to TRBJ2-5, with D possibly being TRBD1 (7 bases). Germline assignment: CDR1 SGHNT and CDR2 YYREEE (reference sequence). The CDR3 runs to 14 residues. V lost 1 base to trimming and J lost 5 bases, with 12 bases between them. The CDR3 here is CASSLRQGGETQYF. CDR3 DNA sequence: TGTGCCAGCAGCTTGAGGCAGGGGGGTGAGACCCAGTACTTC.

The V and J genes are TRBV18 and TRBJ1-1; 7 nucleotides align to TRBD1. CDR1 is KGHSH, CDR2 LQKENI, per germline. The CDR3 contains 14 residues. Trimming cost V 3 bases and J 5 bases; bases outside gene matches: 6. CDR3 DNA sequence: TGTGCCAGCTCACCCCGACAGGGAGGTACTGAAGCTTTCTTT. Translated, it gives CASSPRQGGTEAFF.

The chain carries TRBV27 and TRBJ2-1; 12 bases agree with TRBD2. This CDR3 contains 17 residues. V lost 0 bases to trimming and J lost 7 bases; unmatched junction nucleotides: 7. Germline V gene sequence: CDR1 MNHEY, CDR2 SMNVEV (reference sequence). CDR3 region: CASSLSLLAGGLNEQFF. CDR3 DNA sequence: TGTGCCAGCAGTTTATCGTTACTAGCGGGAGGATTGAATGAGCAGTTCTTC.

V and J are TRBV28 and TRBJ1-2; 7 positions match TRBD1. In germline, CDR1 is MDHEN, CDR2 SYDVKM. The CDR3 sequence is 14 residues long. The ends lost 6 bases at V and 2 bases at J; junction bases unmatched: 6. The CDR3 sequence: CASSQPGQNYGYTF. The CDR3, as DNA: TGTGCCAGCAGCCAACCGGGACAGAACTATGGCTACACCTTC.

The rearrangement joins TRBV7-2 to TRBJ2-1; possible D gene TRBD2, 6 bases. The CDR3 spans 15 residues. Germline CDR1 is SGHTA and CDR2 is FQGNSA. The V and J ends lost 8 bases and 0 bases respectively, with 14 bases between them. The CDR3 bases are TGTGCCAGCCGAACGGGACTGAGCTCCTACAATGAGCAGTTCTTC. Translating gives CASRTGLSSYNEQFF.

The chain employs TRBV12-5 and TRBJ2-5; perhaps TRBD2 as D (6 bases). V gave up 5 bases and J gave up 8 bases, with 12 bases separating them. The CDR3 is 12 amino acids. In germline, CDR1 is LGHNT, CDR2 FRNRAP. CDR3 DNA sequence: TGTGCTAGTGGTGGACTACCCGGTACCCAGTACTTC. Translated, it gives CASGGLPGTQYF.

This chain links TRBV30 with TRBJ1-1, with TRBD1 matching 7 bases. This CDR3 comprises 14 residues. Trimming removed 2 bases from V and 0 bases from J; junction bases left unmatched: 3. CDR1 is GTSNPN, CDR2 SVGIG, per germline (reference sequence). The CDR3 DNA follows: TGTGCCTGGAGTAAAGGGACAGTGAACACTGAAGCTTTCTTT. This sequence encodes CAWSKGTVNTEAFF.

The J gene is TRBJ2-1, the V gene TRBV3-1 (or the pseudogene TRBV3-2), with 14 bases lining up with TRBD2. This CDR3 contains 15 residues. The junction had 4 bases not matched to a gene; V was cut back by 5 bases and J by 7 bases. Germline CDR1 LGHDT, CDR2 YNNKEL (reference sequence). The DNA for the CDR3 is TGTGCCAGCAGCTCGCGACTAGCGGGGGGGAATGAGCAGTTCTTC. Amino acids: CASSSRLAGGNEQFF.

This clone was detected only once. The gene calls are TRBV28 and TRBJ1-1; D is perhaps TRBD1 (5 bases). The germline V gene encodes CDR1 MDHEN and CDR2 SYDVKM. This CDR3 spans 15 amino acids. The germline V and J ends were trimmed by 5 bases and 0 bases, with 13 bases remaining between them. CDR3 in DNA: TGTGCCAGCAGTACCCTCGGGGGGGTGAACACTGAAGCTTTCTTT. Its translation: CASSTLGGVNTEAFF.

The chain carries TRBV6-5 and TRBJ1-1; D is perhaps TRBD1 (5 bases). This CDR3 has 13 amino acids. V lost 2 bases and J 11 bases, leaving 15 bases between the germline ends. Germline CDR1 MNHEY, CDR2 SVGAGI. The CDR3 nucleotides read TGTGCCAGCAGTTACGGCCCAGGGCTACGGGCTTTCTTT. Its translation is CASSYGPGLRAFF.

The gene calls are TRBV7-2 and TRBJ1-4; no clear D gene. The CDR3 spans 16 residues. V was cut by 5 bases and J by 2 bases, with 15 bases left in between. Germline V gene lookup returns CDR1 SGHTA and CDR2 FQGNSA. CDR3 sequence (DNA): TGTGCCAGCAGCCCCAGCACGTTCAGGACTAATGAAAAACTGTTTTTT. The encoded protein is CASSPSTFRTNEKLFF.